Listed below are T cell receptor beta chains from one sample, sequenced in a study of shared clonotypes between healthy human individuals. Here immunoSEQ multiplex PCR was the method, and the copy in TCRdb shows in-frame clones only, minus some. The sample yields approximately 2.5 million clones, just over 90% seen once. The sequenced material came from naive CD4+ T cells sorted from blood. The receptors here all came from a man aged 18 to 35 in good health. The CDR3 runs from the conserved cysteine through the conserved F or W. The D gene is left open where the match is weak. Clone size is given for some rows only: seen once, a few or many times, or a class if the clone is expanded.

len: 16; d_gene: TRBD2; v_gene: TRBV6-4; abundance: once; j_gene: TRBJ2-3; CDR3aa: CASSDSGGGAPDTQYF; CDR3nt: TGTGCCAGCAGTGACTCGGGCGGGGGGGCCCCAGATACGCAGTATTTT
len: 15; d_gene: TRBD1; v_gene: TRBV7-2; abundance: .; j_gene: TRBJ2-7; CDR3aa: CASSRTGDAVNEQYF; CDR3nt: TGTGCCAGCAGCCGAACAGGGGACGCGGTGAACGAGCAGTACTTC
len: 16; d_gene: .; v_gene: TRBV30; abundance: .; j_gene: TRBJ1-4; CDR3aa: CAWRGGKVSTNEKLFF; CDR3nt: TGTGCCTGGAGGGGAGGGAAAGTTTCAACTAATGAAAAACTGTTTTTT
len: 16; d_gene: .; v_gene: TRBV5-1; abundance: .; j_gene: TRBJ2-5; CDR3aa: CASSLGGGEYQETQYF; CDR3nt: TGCGCCAGCAGCTTGGGCGGGGGCGAATACCAAGAGACCCAGTACTTC
len: 15; d_gene: .; v_gene: TRBV19; abundance: .; j_gene: TRBJ2-7; CDR3aa: CASSIRGSTTYEQYF; CDR3nt: TGTGCCAGTAGTATCCGGGGCAGCACGACCTACGAGCAGTACTTC
len: 16; d_gene: .; v_gene: TRBV6-1; abundance: once; j_gene: TRBJ1-1; CDR3aa: CASSVGPGSMNTEAFF; CDR3nt: TGTGCCAGCAGTGTGGGACCTGGGAGTATGAACACTGAAGCTTTCTTT
len: 16; d_gene: TRBD2; v_gene: TRBV5-1; abundance: .; j_gene: TRBJ2-1; CDR3aa: CASSFLLAGQRDEQFF; CDR3nt: TGCGCCAGCAGCTTTCTACTAGCGGGCCAAAGGGATGAGCAGTTCTTC
len: 14; d_gene: .; v_gene: TRBV28; abundance: .; j_gene: TRBJ1-2; CDR3aa: CASLPGQFNYGYTF; CDR3nt: TGTGCCAGTCTCCCCGGACAGTTTAACTATGGCTACACCTTC
len: 15; d_gene: .; v_gene: TRBV7-3; abundance: .; j_gene: TRBJ1-5; CDR3aa: CASSFAGTGIGPQHF; CDR3nt: TGTGCCAGCAGCTTCGCCGGGACGGGGATAGGGCCCCAGCATTTT
len: 11; d_gene: .; v_gene: TRBV5-4; abundance: few; j_gene: TRBJ2-7; CDR3aa: CASSSQYEQYF; CDR3nt: TGTGCCAGCAGCTCCCAGTACGAGCAGTACTTC
len: 14; d_gene: .; v_gene: TRBV4-1; abundance: .; j_gene: TRBJ2-5; CDR3aa: CASSQEVYQETQYF; CDR3nt: TGCGCCAGCAGCCAAGAAGTGTACCAAGAGACCCAGTACTTC
len: 15; d_gene: .; v_gene: TRBV19; abundance: .; j_gene: TRBJ1-1; CDR3aa: CASTPLNSENTEAFF; CDR3nt: TGTGCCAGTACTCCCTTGAATTCAGAGAACACTGAAGCTTTCTTT
len: 12; d_gene: TRBD1; v_gene: TRBV5-6; abundance: .; j_gene: TRBJ2-7; CDR3aa: CASSIRGHEQYF; CDR3nt: TGTGCCAGCAGCATCAGGGGGCACGAGCAGTACTTC
len: 11; d_gene: .; v_gene: TRBV28; abundance: once; j_gene: TRBJ2-7; CDR3aa: CASRQRYEQYF; CDR3nt: TGTGCCAGCAGACAGCGCTACGAGCAGTACTTC
len: 14; d_gene: TRBD2; v_gene: TRBV29-1; abundance: .; j_gene: TRBJ2-7; CDR3aa: CSVNSGSDLYEQYF; CDR3nt: TGCAGCGTAAATAGCGGGAGCGATCTATACGAGCAGTACTTC
len: 15; d_gene: .; v_gene: TRBV6-6; abundance: .; j_gene: TRBJ2-2; CDR3aa: CASSYRGAITGELFF; CDR3nt: TGTGCCAGCAGTTATCGGGGGGCAATCACCGGGGAGCTGTTTTTT
len: 11; d_gene: .; v_gene: TRBV6-5; abundance: few; j_gene: TRBJ2-1; CDR3aa: CASTSYNEQFF; CDR3nt: TGTGCCAGCACCTCCTACAATGAGCAGTTCTTC
len: 14; d_gene: .; v_gene: TRBV18; abundance: .; j_gene: TRBJ2-5; CDR3aa: CASSPGPLQETQYF; CDR3nt: TGTGCCAGCTCACCGGGACCGCTCCAAGAGACCCAGTACTTC
len: 15; d_gene: TRBD1; v_gene: TRBV7-2; abundance: .; j_gene: TRBJ1-1; CDR3aa: CASSSGDSSFTVTFF; CDR3nt: TGTGCCAGCAGCTCCGGGGACAGTAGTTTCACAGTTACTTTCTTT